One sample yielded the 29 T cell receptor beta chains listed below, sequenced in a study of blood T cell repertoires in COVID-19. Some clones are missing from TCRdb's copy, which holds only in-frame ones; the method was immunoSEQ multiplex PCR. Among tens of thousands of clones listed, roughly nine tenths were seen once. The specimen was peripheral blood. These receptors originate from a man aged 50-59 years with acute or convalescent COVID-19.

The chain recombines TRBV27 with TRBJ2-1; 7 bases match TRBD1. The germline gives CDR1 MNHEY, CDR2 SMNVEV (reference sequence). This CDR3 region has 11 residues. Germline trimming cut 9 bases from V and 7 bases from J; bases unmatched to any gene: 3. The DNA for the CDR3 is TGTGCCAGTTTACAGGGGAATGAGCAGTTCTTC. Its protein is CASLQGNEQFF.

The chain uses TRBV9 and TRBJ2-7; 7 positions match TRBD2. Trimming took 0 bases from V and 0 from J; bases not matched to a gene: 3. The CDR3 length is 15 residues. Germline lookup yields CDR1 SGDLS and CDR2 YYNGEE. The CDR3 DNA is TGTGCCAGCAGCGTAGGGGGGGGTAACTCCTACGAGCAGTACTTC. It codes for CASSVGGGNSYEQYF. Together with reference TRBV9 and TRBJ2-7, the CDR3 gives the full variable domain: DSGVTQTPKHLITATGQRVTLRCSPRSGDLSVYWYQQSLDQGLQFLIQYYNGEERAKGNILERFSAQQFPDLHSELNLSSLELGDSALYFCASSVGGGNSYEQYFGPGTRLTVT.

The CDR3 DNA is TGTGCCAGCAGCCTGGACAGCCCTCTGAACACTGAAGCTTTCTTT. Protein product: CASSLDSPLNTEAFF. V usage is TRBV7-9 and J usage is TRBJ1-1; a weak D match, TRBD1 (6 bases). Germline V gene data show CDR1 as SEHNR and CDR2 as FQNEAQ (reference sequence). V gave up 5 bases and J gave up 0 bases, with 13 bases separating them. The CDR3 covers 15 residues.

The gene calls are TRBV18 and TRBJ2-7, with TRBD2 matching 12 bases. The CDR3 runs 15 residues. The V gene end was trimmed by 3 bases and the J gene end by 2 bases; junction bases not matched to a gene: 2. In germline, CDR1 is KGHSH, CDR2 LQKENI. This chain's CDR3 is CASSPGLAGPYEQYF. The CDR3, as DNA: TGTGCCAGCTCACCCGGACTAGCGGGACCCTACGAGCAGTACTTC. The entire variable domain, with the rest obtained from reference TRBV18 and TRBJ2-7, is as follows: NAGVMQNPRHLVRRRGQEARLRCSPMKGHSHVYWYRQLPEEGLKFMVYLQKENIIDESGMPKERFSAEFPKEGPSILRIQQVVRGDSAAYFCASSPGLAGPYEQYFGPGTRLTVT.

The chain links TRBV28 to TRBJ1-5; TRBD1 matches at 8 bases. Trimming removed 5 bases from V and 5 bases from J; junction bases left unmatched: 11. CDR1 is MDHEN, CDR2 SYDVKM, per germline. CDR3 size: 16 residues. CDR3 in DNA: TGTGCCAGCAGTGCCGCCTCAGGGGGCGCGGATCAGCCCCAGCATTTT. This translates into CASSAASGGADQPQHF.

The chain uses TRBV28 and TRBJ1-5; 9 nucleotides align to TRBD1. CDR1 is MDHEN, CDR2 SYDVKM, per germline. J gave up 6 bases and V 5 bases, and 8 bases lay outside the gene matches. The CDR3 contains 15 residues. The CDR3 DNA sequence: TGTGCCAGCAGTCACGGGGACAGGGTTCGTCAGCCCCAGCATTTT. Translated, it gives CASSHGDRVRQPQHF.

Only one count was recorded for this clone. This sequence joins TRBV10-3 and TRBJ2-2; the match to TRBD2 covers 7 bases. V shed 4 bases, J shed 5 bases, and the junction held 4 bases outside the gene matches. There are 14 residues in the CDR3. The germline V gene encodes CDR1 ENHRY and CDR2 SYGVKD. The CDR3 bases are TGTGCCATCAGTGGCGGGAGAGGTACCGGGGAGCTGTTTTTT. Translated, it gives CAISGGRGTGELFF.

V is TRBV9 and J is TRBJ2-1; D call uncertain. V dropped 3 bases and J dropped 9 bases, with 7 bases sitting between them. Looked up from germline, CDR1 is SGDLS and CDR2 is YYNGEE. The CDR3 has 11 residues. CDR3 coding DNA: TGTGCCAGCAGCGACAATTCTGAGCAGTTCTTC. It encodes CASSDNSEQFF.

This sequence joins TRBV6-1 and TRBJ1-1, with TRBD1 matching 9 bases. This CDR3 region has 15 residues. Per germline, CDR1 MNHNS and CDR2 SASEGT. With V trimmed by 6 bases and J by 10 bases, 15 bases remained unmatched. In DNA, the CDR3 is TGTGCCAGCAGGGACCCGGGACAGGGATCGAAAGTAGCTTTCTTT. Translation: CASRDPGQGSKVAFF.

The V gene is TRBV5-1, the J gene TRBJ2-5; 10 nucleotides align to TRBD2. The J segment lost 3 bases and the V segment lost 0 bases, leaving 23 bases of the junction unmatched. The CDR3 runs 22 residues. Germline V gene data show CDR1 as SGHRS and CDR2 as YFSETQ. CDR3 loop: CASSLGVRRSGGAGSHKETQYF. DNA of the CDR3: TGCGCCAGCAGCTTGGGAGTAAGAAGGAGCGGGGGGGCCGGGTCCCACAAAGAGACCCAGTACTTC.

The CDR3 DNA reads TGCGCCAGCAGTGAGTCGAAGGGAGGGGAAGGGAGGATGAACACTGAAGCTTTCTTT. This translates into CASSESKGGEGRMNTEAFF. The V and J genes are TRBV10-1 and TRBJ1-1, with a tentative D call TRBD1 (5 bases). CDR3 length: 19 residues. V was shortened by 0 bases and J by 0 bases, with 20 bases between the two germline ends. CDR1 WNHNN and CDR2 SYGVQD come from the germline V gene (reference sequence).

V usage is TRBV7-6 and J usage is TRBJ2-1; 14 nucleotides align to TRBD2. Germline CDR1 SGHVS, CDR2 FNYEAQ. Trimming at V came to 3 bases and at J to 10 bases, leaving 8 bases not matched to a gene. This CDR3 contains 16 residues. CDR3 coding DNA: TGTGCCAGCAGCTTTACCGGGACTAGCGGGAGTGGCGAGCAGTTCTTC. Its protein product is CASSFTGTSGSGEQFF.

J is TRBJ1-1 and V is TRBV28; D uncertain. Trimming removed 2 bases at V and 7 bases at J, with 8 bases between. Per the germline V gene, CDR1 is MDHEN and CDR2 is SYDVKM. This CDR3 is built from 12 residues. DNA for the CDR3: TGTGCCAGCAGTTTAGTCCAGATTGAAGCTTTCTTT. As protein: CASSLVQIEAFF.

The chain links TRBV28 to TRBJ2-5; maybe TRBD1 (6 bases). Germline V gene lookup returns CDR1 MDHEN and CDR2 SYDVKM. CDR3 length: 14 amino acids. The V gene lost 0 bases and the J gene lost 2 bases, with 7 bases spanning the gap. CDR3 loop: CASSLWQGQETQYF. In DNA, the CDR3 is TGTGCCAGCAGTTTATGGCAGGGGCAAGAGACCCAGTACTTC. Filled out from reference TRBV28 and TRBJ2-5, the complete variable domain reads DVKVTQSSRYLVKRTGEKVFLECVQDMDHENMFWYRQDPGLGLRLIYFSYDVKMKEKGDIPEGYSVSREKKERFSLILESASTNQTSMYLCASSLWQGQETQYFGPGTRLLVL.

This chain connects TRBV20-1 to TRBJ2-1; a possible D gene is TRBD1 (5 bases). V lost 6 bases and J 14 bases, leaving 17 bases between the germline ends. Germline assignment: CDR1 DFQATT and CDR2 SNEGSKA (reference sequence). This CDR3 is built from 11 residues. This chain's CDR3 is CSAGIGAAKFF. CDR3 nucleotide sequence: TGCAGTGCCGGTATAGGGGCCGCCAAGTTCTTC.

The chain recombines TRBV27 with TRBJ1-6, with D perhaps matching TRBD1 (6 bases). Per germline, CDR1 MNHEY and CDR2 SMNVEV (reference sequence). V was shortened by 6 bases and J by 10 bases, with 16 bases between the two germline ends. The CDR3 spans 14 residues. The CDR3: CASRGGSGGSPLHF. The CDR3, as DNA: TGTGCCAGCAGAGGGGGTAGTGGGGGATCACCCCTCCACTTT.

This clone was observed once. This chain uses TRBV18 with TRBJ2-5; a weak D match, TRBD1 (5 bases). V lost 2 bases to trimming and J lost 3 bases, with 7 bases between them. There are 13 residues in the CDR3. Germline CDR1 and CDR2: KGHSH and LQKENI. CDR3 nucleotides: TGTGCCAGCTCACCAATAGGGGAAGAGACCCAGTACTTC. This codes for CASSPIGEETQYF.

CDR3 in DNA: TGTGCCAGCAGCTGGAGAAGTGTTCAAGAGACCCAGTACTTC. Protein: CASSWRSVQETQYF. V and J are TRBV7-9 and TRBJ2-5; no clear D gene. CDR1 is SEHNR, CDR2 FQNEAQ, per germline (reference sequence). V was clipped by 4 bases and J by 2 bases, with 11 bases between them. The CDR3 loop spans 14 amino acids.

This clone appeared once. CDR3 in DNA: TGTGCCAGTAGTTCTCTCCGGGACAGGGTTTTAATTACTGAAGCTTTCTTT. Translation gives CASSSLRDRVLITEAFF. This chain links TRBV19 with TRBJ1-1; 9 bases agree with TRBD1. Germline V gene sequence: CDR1 LNHDA, CDR2 SQIVND (reference sequence). The CDR3 loop spans 17 amino acids. V shed 5 bases and J 5 bases; nucleotides not matched to a gene: 15. The full variable domain, completed using reference TRBV19 and TRBJ1-1, is DGGITQSPKYLFRKEGQNVTLSCEQNLNHDAMYWYRQDPGQGLRLIYYSQIVNDFQKGDIAEGYSVSREKKESFPLTVTSAQKNPTAFYLCASSSLRDRVLITEAFFGQGTRLTVV.

J is TRBJ2-3 and V is TRBV10-1; 8 bases map to TRBD1. Germline assignment: CDR1 WNHNN and CDR2 SYGVQD (reference sequence). V lost 3 bases and J lost 1; bases outside the gene matches: 6. The CDR3 sequence is 16 residues long. CDR3 sequence: CASSEATGEGTDTQYF. For the CDR3, the DNA is TGCGCCAGCAGTGAAGCGACAGGGGAGGGCACAGATACGCAGTATTTT.

V is TRBV4-2 and J is TRBJ1-4; no reliable D call. CDR3 length: 16 residues. Trimming left V 0 bases short and J 4 bases short, with 12 bases between. Per the germline V gene, CDR1 is LGHNA and CDR2 is YNFKEQ. CDR3 amino acids: CASSQESLTHNEKLFF. DNA of the CDR3: TGTGCCAGCAGCCAAGAATCCTTGACTCATAATGAAAAACTGTTTTTT.

CDR3 bases: TGCAGCGTTGACATTAACTATGGCTACACCTTC. Its translation is CSVDINYGYTF. The rearrangement links TRBV29-1 to TRBJ1-2; D gene uncertain. The CDR3 is made up of 11 amino acids. V was clipped by 3 bases and J by 1 base, with 3 bases between them. CDR1 is SQVTM and CDR2 is ANQGSEA in the germline V gene.

V usage is TRBV18 and J usage is TRBJ2-5, with TRBD2 matching over 13 bases. CDR1 and CDR2 (germline): KGHSH, LQKENI. The CDR3 extends over 17 amino acids. Losses at the gene ends were 3 bases for V and 1 base for J; bases not matched to a gene: 5. The CDR3 loop is CASSPSRTSGGQETQYF. Here the CDR3 DNA reads TGTGCCAGCTCACCCTCCCGGACTAGCGGGGGCCAAGAGACCCAGTACTTC.

The CDR3: CASSPRPPGMEKLFF. CDR3 nucleotide sequence: TGTGCCAGTAGTCCGCGGCCGCCGGGAATGGAAAAACTGTTTTTT. The chain has TRBV19 and TRBJ1-4; D unclear. CDR1 is LNHDA, CDR2 SQIVND, per germline (reference sequence). The V gene lost 5 bases and the J gene lost 8 bases, with 18 bases spanning the gap. CDR3 length equals 15 residues. Based on the CDR3 plus reference TRBV19 and TRBJ1-4, the full variable domain is DGGITQSPKYLFRKEGQNVTLSCEQNLNHDAMYWYRQDPGQGLRLIYYSQIVNDFQKGDIAEGYSVSREKKESFPLTVTSAQKNPTAFYLCASSPRPPGMEKLFFGSGTQLSVL.

The gene calls are TRBV29-1 and TRBJ1-5; D is ambiguous. The CDR3 is 12 residues long. V lost 0 bases and J 6 bases, leaving 6 bases between the germline ends. Germline-derived CDR1 and CDR2 are SQVTM and ANQGSEA. DNA of the CDR3: TGCAGCGTTGAAGATCCGGGTCAGCCCCAGCATTTT. It translates to CSVEDPGQPQHF.

The gene calls are TRBV28 and TRBJ1-1, with 7 bases lining up with TRBD1. CDR1 and CDR2 (germline): MDHEN, SYDVKM. There are 16 residues in the CDR3. The V segment lost 3 bases and the J segment 6 bases; nucleotides outside the gene matches: 13. CDR3 in amino acids: CASSLMPTGSGPEAFF. Written as DNA, the CDR3 is TGTGCCAGCAGTTTGATGCCGACAGGGTCCGGGCCTGAAGCTTTCTTT.

The chain employs TRBV5-1 and TRBJ2-5; 10 nucleotides align to TRBD2. The CDR3 is made up of 18 amino acids. Germline V gene data show CDR1 as SGHRS and CDR2 as YFSETQ. With 0 bases clipped from V and 2 bases from J, the junction kept 10 bases outside the gene matches. The CDR3 region is CASSLELRLAGFQETQYF. CDR3 DNA: TGCGCCAGCAGCTTGGAGTTGAGACTAGCGGGCTTTCAAGAGACCCAGTACTTC.

J is TRBJ2-7 and V is TRBV7-3, with 7 bases identical to TRBD2. V was clipped by 5 bases and J by 6 bases; unmatched bases: 7. The CDR3 has 13 residues. The germline V gene has CDR1 SGHTA and CDR2 FQGTGA. CDR3 nucleotides: TGTGCCAGCAGCCCCTCACCGGGGGGCGAGCAGTACTTC. Protein: CASSPSPGGEQYF.

The chain recombines TRBV19 with TRBJ2-2; tentatively, D is TRBD2 (7 bases). This CDR3 contains 16 residues. Trimming removed 4 bases from V and 0 bases from J, with 12 bases in between. Germline lookup yields CDR1 LNHDA and CDR2 SQIVND (reference sequence). CDR3 protein: CASSKGGTANTGELFF. The DNA for the CDR3 is TGTGCCAGTAGTAAGGGGGGGACGGCGAACACCGGGGAGCTGTTTTTT.